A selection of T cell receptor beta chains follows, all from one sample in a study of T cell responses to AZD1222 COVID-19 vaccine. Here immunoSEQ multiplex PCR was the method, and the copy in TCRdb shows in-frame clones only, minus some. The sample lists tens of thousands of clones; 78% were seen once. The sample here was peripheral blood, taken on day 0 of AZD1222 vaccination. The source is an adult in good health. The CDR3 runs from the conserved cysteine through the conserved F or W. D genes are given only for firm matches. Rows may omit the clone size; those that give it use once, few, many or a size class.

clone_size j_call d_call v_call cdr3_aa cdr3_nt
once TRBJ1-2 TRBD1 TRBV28 CASSLWATGAGSYGYTF TGTGCCAGCAGTTTATGGGCAACAGGGGCGGGGTCCTATGGCTACACCTTC
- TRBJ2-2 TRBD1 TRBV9 CASSPQGYTGELFF TGTGCCAGCAGCCCACAGGGGTACACCGGGGAGCTGTTTTTT
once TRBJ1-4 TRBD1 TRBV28 CASSLGGTGRVYEKLFF TGTGCCAGCAGTTTGGGCGGGACAGGGAGGGTTTACGAAAAACTGTTTTTT
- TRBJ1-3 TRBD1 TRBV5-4 CASSLAPHRGRGGNTIYF TGTGCCAGCAGCTTGGCTCCCCACAGGGGGCGAGGGGGAAACACCATATATTTT
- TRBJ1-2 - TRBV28 CASSYANYGYTF TGTGCCAGCAGTTATGCTAACTATGGCTACACCTTC
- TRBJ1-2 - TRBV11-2 CASSLDRGRSYTF TGTGCCAGCAGCTTAGACAGGGGACGAAGCTACACCTTC
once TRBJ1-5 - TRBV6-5 CASSLPGTINQPQHF TGTGCCAGCAGTCTACCCGGGACAATTAATCAGCCCCAGCATTTT
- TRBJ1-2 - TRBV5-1 CASSLGTKNYGYTF TGCGCCAGCAGCTTGGGGACAAAAAACTATGGCTACACCTTC
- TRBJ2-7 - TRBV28 CASSSGSISSYEQYF TGTGCCAGCAGTTCAGGGTCAATTAGCTCCTACGAGCAGTACTTC
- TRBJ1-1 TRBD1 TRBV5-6 CASSLDRFGDTEAFF TGTGCCAGCAGCCTGGACAGGTTTGGGGACACTGAAGCTTTCTTT
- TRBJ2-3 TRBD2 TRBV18 CASSPGRAGSADTQYF TGTGCCAGCTCACCAGGGCGAGCGGGATCCGCAGATACGCAGTATTTT
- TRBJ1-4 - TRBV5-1 CASTTTVGNEKLFF TGCGCCAGCACCACGACGGTAGGGAATGAAAAACTGTTTTTT
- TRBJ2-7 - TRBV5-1 CASSAQGTPYEQYF TGCGCCAGCAGCGCGCAGGGAACCCCCTACGAGCAGTACTTC
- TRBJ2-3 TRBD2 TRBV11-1 CASSPELAGGPDTQYF TGTGCCAGCAGCCCTGAACTAGCGGGAGGGCCAGATACGCAGTATTTT
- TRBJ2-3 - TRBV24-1 CTTSDFAGDTQYF TGTACCACCAGTGATTTTGCGGGGGATACGCAGTATTTT